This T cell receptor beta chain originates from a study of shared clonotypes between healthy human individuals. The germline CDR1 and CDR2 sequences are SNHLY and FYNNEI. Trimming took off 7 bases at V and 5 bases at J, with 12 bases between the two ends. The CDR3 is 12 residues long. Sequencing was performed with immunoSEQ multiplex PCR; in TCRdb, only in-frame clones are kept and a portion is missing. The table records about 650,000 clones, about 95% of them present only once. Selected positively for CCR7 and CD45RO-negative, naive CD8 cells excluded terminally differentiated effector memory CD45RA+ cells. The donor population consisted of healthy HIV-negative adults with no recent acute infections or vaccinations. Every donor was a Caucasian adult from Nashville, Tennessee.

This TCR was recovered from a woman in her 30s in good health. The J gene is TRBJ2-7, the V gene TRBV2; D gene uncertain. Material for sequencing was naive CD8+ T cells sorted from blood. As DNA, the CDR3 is TGTGCCAGCAAGCCAGTTAGGGACGAGCAGTACTTC. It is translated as CASKPVRDEQYF. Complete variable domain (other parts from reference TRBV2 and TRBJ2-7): EPEVTQTPSHQVTQMGQEVILRCVPISNHLYFYWYRQILGQKVEFLVSFYNNEISEKSEIFDDQFSVERPDGSNFTLKIRSTKLEDSAMYFCASKPVRDEQYFGPGTRLTVT.